The TCR beta chain under discussion was sequenced for a study of identical twins. Through template switching, a universal primer site was introduced, and the cDNA contained unique molecular identifiers. TCRdb re-called the 5' RACE reads with MiXCR, one entry per CDR3 protein. The table has about 480,000 distinct CDR3 sequences, about 14% seen once. This clonotype was recorded many times. This CDR3 is built from 16 residues. V lost 1 base, J lost 0 bases, and 6 bases stayed unmatched. Germline V CDR1 and CDR2: SGHRS, YFSETQ. This sample also appeared in a second study, on yellow fever vaccine responses in identical twins.

This TCR was recovered from a young woman in good health. The genes are TRBV5-1 and TRBJ2-7; TRBD1 aligns across 8 bases. Material for sequencing was CD4+ T cells sorted from blood. The CDR3 coding sequence is TGCGCCAGCAGCTTGTCGAGGGGGACAGGCTCCTACGAGCAGTACTTC. Protein sequence: CASSLSRGTGSYEQYF.